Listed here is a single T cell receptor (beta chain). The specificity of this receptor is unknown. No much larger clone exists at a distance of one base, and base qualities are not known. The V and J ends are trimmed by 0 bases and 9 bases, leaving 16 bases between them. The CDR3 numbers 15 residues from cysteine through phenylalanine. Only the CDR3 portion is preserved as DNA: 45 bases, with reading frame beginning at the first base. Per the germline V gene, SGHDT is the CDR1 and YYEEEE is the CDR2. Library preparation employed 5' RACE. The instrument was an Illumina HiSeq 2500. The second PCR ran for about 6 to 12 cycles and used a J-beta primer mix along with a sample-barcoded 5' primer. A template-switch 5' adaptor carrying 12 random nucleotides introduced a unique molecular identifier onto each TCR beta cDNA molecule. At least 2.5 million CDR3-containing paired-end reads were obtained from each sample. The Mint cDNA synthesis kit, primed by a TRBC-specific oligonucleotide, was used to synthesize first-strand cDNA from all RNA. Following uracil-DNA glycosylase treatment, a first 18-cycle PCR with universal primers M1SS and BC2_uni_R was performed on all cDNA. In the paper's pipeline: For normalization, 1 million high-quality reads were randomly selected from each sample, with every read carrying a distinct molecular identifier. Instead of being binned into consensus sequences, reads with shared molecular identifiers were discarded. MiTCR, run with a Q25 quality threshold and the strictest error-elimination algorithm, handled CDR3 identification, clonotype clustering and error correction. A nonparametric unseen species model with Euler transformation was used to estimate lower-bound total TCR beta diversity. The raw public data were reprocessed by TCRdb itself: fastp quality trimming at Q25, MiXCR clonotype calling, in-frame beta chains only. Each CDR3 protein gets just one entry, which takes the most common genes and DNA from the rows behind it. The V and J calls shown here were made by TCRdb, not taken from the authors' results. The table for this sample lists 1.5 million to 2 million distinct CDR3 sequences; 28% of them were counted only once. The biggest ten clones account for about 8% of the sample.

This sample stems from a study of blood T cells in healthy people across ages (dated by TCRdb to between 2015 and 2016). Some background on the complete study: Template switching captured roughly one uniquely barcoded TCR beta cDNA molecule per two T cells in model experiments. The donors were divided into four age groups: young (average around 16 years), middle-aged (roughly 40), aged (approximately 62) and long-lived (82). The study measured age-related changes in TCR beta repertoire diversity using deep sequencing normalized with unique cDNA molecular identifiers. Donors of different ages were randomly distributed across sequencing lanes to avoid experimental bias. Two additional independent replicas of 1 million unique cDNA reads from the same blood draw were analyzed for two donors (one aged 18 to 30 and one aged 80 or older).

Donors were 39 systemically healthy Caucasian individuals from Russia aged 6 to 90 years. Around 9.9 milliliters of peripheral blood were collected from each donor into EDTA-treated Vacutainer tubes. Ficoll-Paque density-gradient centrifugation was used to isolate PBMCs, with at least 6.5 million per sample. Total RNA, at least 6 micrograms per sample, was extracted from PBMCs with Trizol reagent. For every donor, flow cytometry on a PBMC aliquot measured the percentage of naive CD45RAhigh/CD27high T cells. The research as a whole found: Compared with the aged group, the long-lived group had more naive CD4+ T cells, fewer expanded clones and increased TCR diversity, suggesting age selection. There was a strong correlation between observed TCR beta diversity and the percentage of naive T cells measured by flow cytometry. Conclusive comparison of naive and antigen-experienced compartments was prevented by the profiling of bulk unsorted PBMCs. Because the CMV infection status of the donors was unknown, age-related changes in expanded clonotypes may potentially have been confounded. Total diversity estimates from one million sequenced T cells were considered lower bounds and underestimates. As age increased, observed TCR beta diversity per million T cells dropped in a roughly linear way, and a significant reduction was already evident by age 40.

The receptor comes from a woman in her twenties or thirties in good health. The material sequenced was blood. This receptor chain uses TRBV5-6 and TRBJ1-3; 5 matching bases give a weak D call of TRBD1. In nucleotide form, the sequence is TGTGCCAGCAGCTTGGGGACAAGCCCGGGCGGCACCATATATTTT. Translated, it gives CASSLGTSPGGTIYF.